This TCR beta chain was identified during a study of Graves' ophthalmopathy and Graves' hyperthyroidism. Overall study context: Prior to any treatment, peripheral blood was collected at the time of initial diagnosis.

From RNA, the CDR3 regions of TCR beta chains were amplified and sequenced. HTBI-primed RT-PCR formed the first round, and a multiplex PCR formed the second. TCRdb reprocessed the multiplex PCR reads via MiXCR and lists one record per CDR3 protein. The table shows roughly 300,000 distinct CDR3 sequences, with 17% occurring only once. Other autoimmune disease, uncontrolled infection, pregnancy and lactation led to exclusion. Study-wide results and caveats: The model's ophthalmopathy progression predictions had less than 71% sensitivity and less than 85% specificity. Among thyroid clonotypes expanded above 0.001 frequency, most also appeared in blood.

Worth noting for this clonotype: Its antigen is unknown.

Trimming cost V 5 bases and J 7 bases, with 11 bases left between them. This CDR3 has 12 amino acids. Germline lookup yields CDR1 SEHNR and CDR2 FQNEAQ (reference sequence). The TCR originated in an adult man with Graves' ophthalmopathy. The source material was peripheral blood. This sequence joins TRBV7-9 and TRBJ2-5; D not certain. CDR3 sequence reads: CASSPVRGTQYF. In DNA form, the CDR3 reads TGTGCCAGCAGCCCAGTCCGTGGGACCCAGTACTTC.